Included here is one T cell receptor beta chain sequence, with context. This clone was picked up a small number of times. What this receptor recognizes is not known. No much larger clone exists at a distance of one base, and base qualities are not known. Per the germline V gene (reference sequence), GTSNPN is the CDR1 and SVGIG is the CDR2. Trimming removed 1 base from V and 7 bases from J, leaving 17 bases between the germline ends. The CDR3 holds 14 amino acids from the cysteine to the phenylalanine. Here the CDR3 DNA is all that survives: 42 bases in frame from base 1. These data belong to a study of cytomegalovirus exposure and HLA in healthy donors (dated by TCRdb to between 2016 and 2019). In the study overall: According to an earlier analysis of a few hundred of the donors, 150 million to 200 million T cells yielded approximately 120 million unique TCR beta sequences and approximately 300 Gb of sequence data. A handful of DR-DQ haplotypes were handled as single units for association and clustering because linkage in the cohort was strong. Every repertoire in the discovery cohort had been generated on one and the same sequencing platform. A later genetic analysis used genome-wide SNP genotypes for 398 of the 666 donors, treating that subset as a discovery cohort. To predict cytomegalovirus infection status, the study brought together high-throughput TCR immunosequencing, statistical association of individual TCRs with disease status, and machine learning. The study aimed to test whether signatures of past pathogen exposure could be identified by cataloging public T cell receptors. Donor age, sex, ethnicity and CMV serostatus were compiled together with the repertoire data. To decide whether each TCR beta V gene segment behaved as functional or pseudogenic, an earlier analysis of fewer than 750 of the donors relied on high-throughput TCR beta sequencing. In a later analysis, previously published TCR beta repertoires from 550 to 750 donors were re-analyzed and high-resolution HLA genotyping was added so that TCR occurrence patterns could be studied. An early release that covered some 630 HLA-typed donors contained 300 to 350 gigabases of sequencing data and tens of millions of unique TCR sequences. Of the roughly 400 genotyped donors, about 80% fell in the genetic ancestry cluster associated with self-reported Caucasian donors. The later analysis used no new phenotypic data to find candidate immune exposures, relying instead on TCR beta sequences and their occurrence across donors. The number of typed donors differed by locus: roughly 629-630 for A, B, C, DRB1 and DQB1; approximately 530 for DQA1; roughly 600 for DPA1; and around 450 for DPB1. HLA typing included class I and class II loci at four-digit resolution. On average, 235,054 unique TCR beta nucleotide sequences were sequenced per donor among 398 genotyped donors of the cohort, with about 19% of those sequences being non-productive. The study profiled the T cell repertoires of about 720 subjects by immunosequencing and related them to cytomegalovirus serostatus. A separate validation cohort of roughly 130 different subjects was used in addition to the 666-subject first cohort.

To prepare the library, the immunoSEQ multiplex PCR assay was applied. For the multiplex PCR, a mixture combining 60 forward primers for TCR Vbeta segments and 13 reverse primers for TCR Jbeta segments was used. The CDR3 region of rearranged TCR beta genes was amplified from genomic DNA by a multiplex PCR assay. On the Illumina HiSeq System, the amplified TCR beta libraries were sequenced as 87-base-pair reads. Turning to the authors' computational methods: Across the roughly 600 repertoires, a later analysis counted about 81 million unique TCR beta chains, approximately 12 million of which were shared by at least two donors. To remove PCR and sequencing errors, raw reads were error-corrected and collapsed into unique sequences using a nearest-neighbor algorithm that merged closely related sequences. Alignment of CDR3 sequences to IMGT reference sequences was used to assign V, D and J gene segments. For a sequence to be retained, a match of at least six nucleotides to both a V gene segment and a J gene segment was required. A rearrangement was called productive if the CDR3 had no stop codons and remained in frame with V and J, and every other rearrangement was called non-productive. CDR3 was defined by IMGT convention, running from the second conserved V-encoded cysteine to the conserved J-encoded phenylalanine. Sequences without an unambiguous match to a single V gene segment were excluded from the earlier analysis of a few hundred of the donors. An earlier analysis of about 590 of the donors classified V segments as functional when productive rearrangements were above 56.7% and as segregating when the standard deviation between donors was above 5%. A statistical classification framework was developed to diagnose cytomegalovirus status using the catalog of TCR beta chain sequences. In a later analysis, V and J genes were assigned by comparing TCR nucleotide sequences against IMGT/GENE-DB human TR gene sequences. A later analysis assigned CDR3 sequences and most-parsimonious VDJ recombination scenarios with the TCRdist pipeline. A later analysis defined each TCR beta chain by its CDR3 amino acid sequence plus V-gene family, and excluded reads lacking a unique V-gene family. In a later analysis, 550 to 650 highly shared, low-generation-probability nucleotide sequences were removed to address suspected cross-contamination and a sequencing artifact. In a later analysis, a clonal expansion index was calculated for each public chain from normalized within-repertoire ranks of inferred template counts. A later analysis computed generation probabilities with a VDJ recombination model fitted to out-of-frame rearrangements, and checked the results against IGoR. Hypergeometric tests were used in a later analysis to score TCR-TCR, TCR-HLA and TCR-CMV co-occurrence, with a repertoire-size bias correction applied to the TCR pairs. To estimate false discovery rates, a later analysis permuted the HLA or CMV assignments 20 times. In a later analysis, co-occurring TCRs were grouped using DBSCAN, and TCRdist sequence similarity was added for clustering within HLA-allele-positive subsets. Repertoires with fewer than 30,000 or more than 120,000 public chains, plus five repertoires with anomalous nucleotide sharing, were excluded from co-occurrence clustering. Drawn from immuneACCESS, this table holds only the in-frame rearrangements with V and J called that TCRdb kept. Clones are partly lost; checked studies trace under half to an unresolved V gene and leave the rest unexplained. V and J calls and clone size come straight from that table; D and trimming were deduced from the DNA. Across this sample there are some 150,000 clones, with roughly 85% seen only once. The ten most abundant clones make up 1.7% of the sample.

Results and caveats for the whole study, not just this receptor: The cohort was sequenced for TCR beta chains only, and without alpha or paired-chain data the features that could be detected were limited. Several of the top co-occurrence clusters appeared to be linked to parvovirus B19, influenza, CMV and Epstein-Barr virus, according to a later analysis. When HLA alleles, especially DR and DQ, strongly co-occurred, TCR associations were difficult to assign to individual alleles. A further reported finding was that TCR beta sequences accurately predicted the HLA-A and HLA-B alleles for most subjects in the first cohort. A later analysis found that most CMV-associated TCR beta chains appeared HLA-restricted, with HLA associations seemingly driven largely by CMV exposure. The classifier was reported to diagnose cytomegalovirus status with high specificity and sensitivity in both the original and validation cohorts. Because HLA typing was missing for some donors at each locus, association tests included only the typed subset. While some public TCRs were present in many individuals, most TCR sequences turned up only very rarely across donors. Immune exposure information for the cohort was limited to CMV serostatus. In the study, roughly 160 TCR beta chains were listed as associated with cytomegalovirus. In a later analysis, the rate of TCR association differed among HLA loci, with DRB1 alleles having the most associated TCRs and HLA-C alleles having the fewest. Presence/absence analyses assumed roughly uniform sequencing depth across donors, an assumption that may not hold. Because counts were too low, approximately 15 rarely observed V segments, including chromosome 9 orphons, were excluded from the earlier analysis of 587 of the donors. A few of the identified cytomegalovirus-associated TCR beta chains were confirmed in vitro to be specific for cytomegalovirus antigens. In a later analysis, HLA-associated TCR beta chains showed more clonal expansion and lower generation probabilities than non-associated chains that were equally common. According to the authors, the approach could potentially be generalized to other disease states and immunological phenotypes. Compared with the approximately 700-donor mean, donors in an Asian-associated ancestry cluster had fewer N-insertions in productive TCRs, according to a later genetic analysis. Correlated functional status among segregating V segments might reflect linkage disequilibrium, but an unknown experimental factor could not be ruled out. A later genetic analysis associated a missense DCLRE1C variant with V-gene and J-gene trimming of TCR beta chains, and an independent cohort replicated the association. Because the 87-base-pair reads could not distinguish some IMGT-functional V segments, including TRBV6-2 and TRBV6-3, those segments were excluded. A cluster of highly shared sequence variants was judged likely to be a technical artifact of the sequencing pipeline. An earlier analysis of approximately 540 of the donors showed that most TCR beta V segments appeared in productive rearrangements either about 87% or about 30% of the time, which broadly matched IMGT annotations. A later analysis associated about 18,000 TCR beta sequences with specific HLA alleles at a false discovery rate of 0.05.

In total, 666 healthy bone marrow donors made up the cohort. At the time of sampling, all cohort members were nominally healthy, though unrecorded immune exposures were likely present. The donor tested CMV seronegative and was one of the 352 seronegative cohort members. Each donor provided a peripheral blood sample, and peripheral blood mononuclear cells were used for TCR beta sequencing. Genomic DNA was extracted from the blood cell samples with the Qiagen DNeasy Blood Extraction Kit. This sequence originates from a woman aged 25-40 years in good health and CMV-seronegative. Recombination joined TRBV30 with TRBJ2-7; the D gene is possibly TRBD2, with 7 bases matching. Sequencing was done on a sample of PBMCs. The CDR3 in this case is CAWSEVGGPGEQYF. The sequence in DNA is TGTGCCTGGAGTGAAGTGGGGGGGCCAGGGGAGCAGTACTTC.